This record looks at one TCR beta chain sequence and its context. Primed by a sample-barcoded 5' primer and a J-beta primer mix, a second PCR proceeded for 7 to 11 cycles. TCRdb fed the 5' RACE reads into MiXCR, producing one record per CDR3 protein. The sample includes fewer than 2,000,000 distinct CDR3 sequences, approximately 40% of them seen just once. This record comes from a study of blood T cells in healthy people across ages. The sequenced material came from blood. The clonotype comes from a human donor in good health.

The CDR3 sequence: CASSVGGTYATNEKLFF. The CDR3 DNA reads TGTGCCAGCAGCGTAGGAGGAACCTATGCAACTAATGAAAAACTGTTTTTT. The V and J genes are TRBV9 and TRBJ1-4, with D hard to call. Trimming took 0 bases from V and 0 from J, leaving 12 bases between them. This CDR3 has 17 amino acids. Per germline, CDR1 SGDLS and CDR2 YYNGEE.